This T cell receptor beta chain was captured by sequencing in a study of early T cells in non-severe SARS-CoV-2 infection. Looking at the study overall: Alpha and beta chains were unpaired, from unsorted whole-blood bulk RNA.

This clonotype was observed a handful of times. After removal of 7 bases from V and 2 bases from J, the junction contained 9 bases not matched to a gene. CDR3 length: 17 residues. CDR1 is LNHDA, CDR2 SQIVND, per germline (reference sequence). Attached unique molecular identifiers marked individual cDNA molecules. TCRdb used MiXCR to reprocess the 5' RACE reads, holding one entry per CDR3 protein. The sample consists of tens of thousands of distinct CDR3 sequences, 9% to 10% of them appearing once. Sample: whole blood, taken at baseline. The source is an adult who was a healthcare worker with PCR-confirmed SARS-CoV-2 infection or an uninfected control (not recorded which). The chain uses TRBV19 and TRBJ2-6, with 9 bases fitting TRBD1. Here the CDR3 reads CASNRPGQGAGANVLTF. DNA for the CDR3: TGTGCCAGTAATCGCCCGGGACAGGGAGCTGGGGCCAACGTCCTGACTTTC.